The T cell receptor beta chain under discussion was sequenced for a study of cytomegalovirus exposure and HLA in healthy donors. Amplification used 60 Vbeta primers and 13 Jbeta primers. Assay used: immunoSEQ multiplex PCR; TCRdb lists only in-frame clones, some missing. The sample consists of 100,000 to 120,000 clones, approximately 83% of them appearing once. The length of the CDR3 is 15 residues. Trimming removed 4 bases from V and 1 base from J, with 13 bases in between. Per germline, CDR1 MGHDK and CDR2 SYGVNS. The sequencing sample was made of PBMCs. The rearrangement joins TRBV25-1 to TRBJ2-5; D not resolved. This clonotype originated in a woman in her late teens or twenties in good health and CMV-seronegative. The CDR3 is CASSANTMPQETQYF. CDR3 DNA sequence: TGTGCCAGCAGTGCAAATACAATGCCCCAAGAGACCCAGTACTTC.